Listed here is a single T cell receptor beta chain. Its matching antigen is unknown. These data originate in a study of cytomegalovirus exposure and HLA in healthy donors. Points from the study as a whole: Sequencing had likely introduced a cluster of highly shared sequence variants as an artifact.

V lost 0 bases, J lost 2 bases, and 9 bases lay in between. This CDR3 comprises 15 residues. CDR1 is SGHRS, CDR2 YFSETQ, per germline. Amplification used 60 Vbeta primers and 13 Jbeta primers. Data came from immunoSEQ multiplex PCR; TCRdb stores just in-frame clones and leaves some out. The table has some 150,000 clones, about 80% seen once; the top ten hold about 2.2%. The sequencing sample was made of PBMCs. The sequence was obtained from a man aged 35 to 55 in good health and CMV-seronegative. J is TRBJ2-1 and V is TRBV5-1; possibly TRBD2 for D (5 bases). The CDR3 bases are TGCGCCAGCAGCTTGGCCGAGGGCCCCTACAATGAGCAGTTCTTC. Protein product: CASSLAEGPYNEQFF. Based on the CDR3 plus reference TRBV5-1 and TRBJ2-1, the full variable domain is KAGVTQTPRYLIKTRGQQVTLSCSPISGHRSVSWYQQTPGQGLQFLFEYFSETQRNKGNFPGRFSGRQFSNSRSEMNVSTLELGDSALYLCASSLAEGPYNEQFFGPGTRLTVL.